This entry lists 32 T cell receptor beta chains sequenced from one sample in a study of cytomegalovirus exposure and HLA in healthy donors. Primers: 60 Vbeta forward and 13 Jbeta reverse. Produced via immunoSEQ multiplex PCR; TCRdb's table is partial and in-frame only. The table lists about 200,000 clones, 79% of them singletons. Sequenced input: PBMCs. These receptor sequences come from a woman younger than 45 in good health and CMV-seropositive.

The chain recombines TRBV14 with TRBJ2-5; 7 nucleotides agree with TRBD1. V lost 5 bases, J lost 9 bases, and 9 bases stayed unmatched. Per germline, CDR1 SGHDN and CDR2 FVKESK. CDR3 length: 13 amino acids. DNA for the CDR3: TGTGCCAGCAGCATCCGACAGGGCTCGCCCCAGTACTTC. It yields the protein CASSIRQGSPQYF. Variable domain in full (rest from reference TRBV14 and TRBJ2-5): EAGVTQFPSHSVIEKGQTVTLRCDPISGHDNLYWYRRVMGKEIKFLLHFVKESKQDESGMPNNRFLAERTGGTYSTLKVQPAELEDSGVYFCASSIRQGSPQYFGPGTRLLVL.

This rearrangement joins TRBV19 to TRBJ2-7, with a possible D match to TRBD1 (6 bases). Trimming cost V 5 bases and J 3 bases, with 14 bases left between them. The CDR3 contains 14 residues. From germline, CDR1 is LNHDA and CDR2 SQIVND (reference sequence). The CDR3 DNA reads as TGTGCCAGTAGTGCACAGGGTGGAGGCTACGAGCAGTACTTC. Translated, it gives CASSAQGGGYEQYF.

This sequence joins TRBV15 and TRBJ2-5; a possible D gene is TRBD1 (7 bases). Trimming stripped 3 bases from V and 4 bases from J, with 18 bases between. In germline, CDR1 is LNHNV, CDR2 YYDKDF (reference sequence). This CDR3 has 16 amino acids. DNA of the CDR3: TGTGCCACCAGCAGGGGGGGAACAGGGGTCGGAGAGACCCAGTACTTC. Translated, it gives CATSRGGTGVGETQYF. Complete variable domain (other parts from reference TRBV15 and TRBJ2-5): DAMVIQNPRYQVTQFGKPVTLSCSQTLNHNVMYWYQQKSSQAPKLLFHYYDKDFNNEADTPDNFQSRRPNTSFCFLDIRSPGLGDTAMYLCATSRGGTGVGETQYFGPGTRLLVL.

The chain couples TRBV5-6 to TRBJ2-3, with 12 positions matching TRBD2. Germline CDR1 is SGHDT and CDR2 is YYEEEE. The CDR3 consists of 15 residues. The V gene end was trimmed by 5 bases and the J gene end by 4 bases; junction bases not matched to a gene: 5. The CDR3 loop reads CASSLAGGKPDTQYF. Written as DNA, the CDR3 is TGTGCCAGCAGTCTAGCGGGAGGGAAGCCAGATACGCAGTATTTT.

The gene calls are TRBV28 and TRBJ1-1; TRBD1 is a possible D gene (5 bases). The CDR3 is 16 amino acids. The germline V gene encodes CDR1 MDHEN and CDR2 SYDVKM. Trimming pared 3 bases from V and 3 bases from J, leaving 17 bases between. CDR3 protein: CASSFSQGGWDTEAFF. The CDR3 nucleotides are TGTGCCAGCAGTTTTTCGCAGGGAGGGTGGGACACTGAAGCTTTCTTT. Variable domain in full (rest from reference TRBV28 and TRBJ1-1): DVKVTQSSRYLVKRTGEKVFLECVQDMDHENMFWYRQDPGLGLRLIYFSYDVKMKEKGDIPEGYSVSREKKERFSLILESASTNQTSMYLCASSFSQGGWDTEAFFGQGTRLTVV.

This clone has a handful of counts. V and J are TRBV7-7 and TRBJ1-5, with 9 bases fitting TRBD1. The CDR3 spans 16 residues. Germline V CDR1 and CDR2: SSHAT, FNYEAQ (reference sequence). V shed 4 bases, J shed 5 bases, and the junction held 9 bases outside the gene matches. This CDR3 is CASSSQSGQGHQPQHF. The CDR3, as DNA: TGTGCCAGCAGCTCACAATCGGGACAGGGTCATCAGCCCCAGCATTTT.

This clone came up once. The chain carries TRBV6-1 and TRBJ1-5; possibly TRBD1 for D (6 bases). The CDR3 spans 15 residues. Trimming took off 6 bases at V and 0 bases at J, with 12 bases between the two ends. Germline CDR1 is MNHNS and CDR2 is SASEGT. The CDR3 sequence: CASRPGQYSNQPQHF. CDR3 coding DNA: TGTGCCAGCAGACCTGGACAGTATAGCAATCAGCCCCAGCATTTT.

This sequence joins TRBV10-3 and TRBJ2-7; D is uncertain. Trimming took 1 base from V and 7 from J, leaving 8 bases between them. The V gene's germline CDR1 is ENHRY and CDR2 SYGVKD. The CDR3 runs 12 residues. The CDR3: CAISEYAREQYF. In DNA form, the CDR3 reads TGTGCCATCAGTGAGTACGCCCGGGAGCAGTACTTC.

The sample holds a few counts of this clone. This chain connects TRBV7-9 to TRBJ2-7, with D possibly TRBD1 on 5 matching bases. The CDR3 covers 12 residues. Trimming cost V 2 bases and J 3 bases, with 5 bases left between them. In germline, CDR1 is SEHNR, CDR2 FQNEAQ (reference sequence). The CDR3 protein is CASSLRGYEQYF. The CDR3 region has the DNA TGTGCCAGCAGCTTAAGGGGCTACGAGCAGTACTTC.

The V call is TRBV5-6, the J call TRBJ2-7, with D perhaps TRBD1 (5 bases). Trimming took off 6 bases at V and 0 bases at J, with 13 bases between the two ends. CDR1 SGHDT and CDR2 YYEEEE come from the germline V gene. The CDR3 loop spans 14 amino acids. In DNA form, the CDR3 reads TGTGCCAGCAACCCCCAGGGAACCTCCTACGAGCAGTACTTC. It specifies CASNPQGTSYEQYF. Full variable domain (remainder filled in from reference TRBV5-6 and TRBJ2-7): DAGVTQSPTHLIKTRGQQVTLRCSPKSGHDTVSWYQQALGQGPQFIFQYYEEEERQRGNFPDRFSGHQFPNYSSELNVNALLLGDSALYLCASNPQGTSYEQYFGPGTRLTVT.

A remark on this clone: Distinct nucleotide sequences in the sample also encode this CDR3. This sequence joins TRBV5-1 and TRBJ1-1; 10 bases line up with TRBD1. Germline V CDR1 and CDR2: SGHRS, YFSETQ. The length of the CDR3 is 14 residues. Germline trimming cut 4 bases from V and 3 bases from J; bases unmatched to any gene: 3. CDR3 sequence (DNA): TGCGCCAGCAGCCTCGGGACAGGGGACACTGAAGCTTTCTTT. It specifies CASSLGTGDTEAFF.

The chain employs TRBV11-2 and TRBJ2-7; D remains ambiguous. CDR3 length equals 15 residues. Germline CDR1 SGHAT, CDR2 FQNNGV. With 4 bases removed from V and 2 bases from J, the gap between germline ends came to 15 bases. The CDR3 bases are TGTGCCAGCAGCTCCGAAGCTACCCCCGCCTACGAGCAGTACTTC. It translates to CASSSEATPAYEQYF.

The rearrangement links TRBV7-2 to TRBJ1-2; possible D gene TRBD1, 5 bases. Per germline, CDR1 SGHTA and CDR2 FQGNSA. This CDR3 spans 15 amino acids. V gave up 0 bases and J gave up 4 bases, with 12 bases separating them. CDR3 in DNA: TGTGCCAGCAGCTTAGCGGTGGGGCGGGGCTATGGCTACACCTTC. Residues: CASSLAVGRGYGYTF. The full variable domain, its missing parts supplied by reference TRBV7-2 and TRBJ1-2, is GAGVSQSPSNKVTEKGKDVELRCDPISGHTALYWYRQSLGQGLEFLIYFQGNSAPDKSGLPSDRFSAERTGGSVSTLTIQRTQQEDSAVYLCASSLAVGRGYGYTFGSGTRLTVV.

Remarks on this clone: The same CDR3 can be traced to other DNA sequences in this sample. The J gene is TRBJ2-5, the V gene TRBV21-1; the table's TRBD1 call for D was not verified on the DNA. TRBV21-1 is reported as a pseudogene. The length of the CDR3 is 15 residues. The CDR3 DNA reads TGTGCCAGCAAGAACGCCAGGGGGGTTATTGAGACTCAGTACTTC. Translated, it gives CASKNARGVIETQYF.

The V call is TRBV9, the J call TRBJ1-1; 9 bases are a match to TRBD1. The CDR3 length is 16 residues. CDR1 and CDR2 (germline): SGDLS, YYNGEE. V trimming: 1 base; J trimming: 4 bases; junction bases outside the gene matches: 8. CDR3 sequence reads: CASSVTSTGGTTEAFF. The CDR3 DNA reads as TGTGCCAGCAGCGTAACTAGTACAGGGGGCACCACTGAAGCTTTCTTT.

The chain has TRBV5-1 and TRBJ1-2, with 7 bases aligning to TRBD1. V was clipped by 4 bases and J by 1 base; unmatched bases: 7. Germline V gene data show CDR1 as SGHRS and CDR2 as YFSETQ. The length of the CDR3 is 15 residues. This CDR3 is CASSQETGSNYGYTF. In DNA form, the CDR3 reads TGCGCCAGCAGCCAAGAGACAGGGAGTAACTATGGCTACACCTTC.

The chain employs TRBV30 and TRBJ1-4; D may be TRBD1 (5 bases). This CDR3 has 14 residues. Germline CDR1 is GTSNPN and CDR2 is SVGIG (reference sequence). V shed 0 bases and J shed 8 bases, with 13 bases lying between them. The CDR3 region has the DNA TGTGCCTGGAGTGTAGGCAGGGCGAAGGAAAAACTGTTTTTT. This codes for CAWSVGRAKEKLFF.

V is TRBV6-5 and J is TRBJ2-3, with 10 positions matching TRBD2. The CDR3 has 14 amino acids. Trimming removed 8 bases from V and 6 bases from J; junction bases left unmatched: 8. Germline assignment: CDR1 MNHEY and CDR2 SVGAGI. The CDR3 nucleotides read TGTGCCAGCCGTCGCCTAGCGGGAGATGATACGCAGTATTTT. The encoded protein is CASRRLAGDDTQYF.

The chain is built from TRBV4-1 and TRBJ2-4; 8 positions agree with TRBD2. Germline lookup yields CDR1 MGHRA and CDR2 YSYEKL. The ends lost 3 bases at V and 3 bases at J; junction bases unmatched: 10. The CDR3 length is 17 residues. The CDR3, as DNA: TGCGCCAGCAGCCATCTCCCGGGGGGGGGCGTCAAAAACATTCAGTACTTC. It encodes CASSHLPGGGVKNIQYF.

The J gene is TRBJ1-4, the V gene TRBV10-2; TRBD1 aligns across 7 bases. Per the germline V gene, CDR1 is WSHSY and CDR2 is SAAADI. J was trimmed by 8 bases and V by 1 base; bases with no gene match: 7. CDR3 length: 15 residues. The CDR3 DNA follows: TGCGCCAGCAGTGAGTGGGACAGAGATGGGGAAAAACTGTTTTTT. Protein product: CASSEWDRDGEKLFF.

The chain combines TRBV10-3 with TRBJ1-1, with a possible D match to TRBD1 (6 bases). V lost 5 bases, J lost 0 bases, and 13 bases lay in between. CDR1 and CDR2 (germline): ENHRY, SYGVKD. The CDR3 totals 15 residues. CDR3 nucleotide sequence: TGTGCCATCAGTACAACCAGGGGTATGAACACTGAAGCTTTCTTT. As protein: CAISTTRGMNTEAFF.

The J gene is TRBJ2-3, the V gene TRBV23-1; possibly TRBD1 for D (6 bases). TRBV23-1 is identified as an open reading frame with a role that is uncertain. The CDR3 is 13 amino acids. Trimming took 4 bases from V and 1 from J, leaving 6 bases between them. The CDR3 sequence is CASSRQGTDTQYF. For the CDR3, the DNA is TGCGCCAGCAGTCGACAGGGCACAGATACGCAGTATTTT.

This chain links TRBV18 with TRBJ2-6; D unclear. The CDR3 totals 15 residues. V dropped 2 bases and J dropped 1 base, with 6 bases sitting between them. The V gene's germline CDR1 is KGHSH and CDR2 LQKENI. The CDR3 spells CASSPTESGANVLTF. The DNA for the CDR3 is TGTGCCAGCTCACCAACCGAGTCTGGGGCCAACGTCCTGACTTTC.

This rearrangement joins TRBV2 to TRBJ2-3, with D unclear. Trimming cost V 6 bases and J 0 bases, with 10 bases left between them. Germline CDR1 and CDR2: SNHLY and FYNNEI. CDR3 length equals 14 residues. CDR3 sequence reads: CASRILQSTDTQYF. The CDR3 region has the DNA TGTGCCAGCAGAATACTACAAAGCACAGATACGCAGTATTTT.

This chain joins TRBV9 and TRBJ2-7, with 9 bases lining up with TRBD1. Germline assignment: CDR1 SGDLS and CDR2 YYNGEE. V gave up 3 bases and J gave up 5 bases; unmatched junction bases: 3. This CDR3 comprises 13 residues. The DNA for the CDR3 is TGTGCCAGCAGCGGGTGGACAGGGGACGAGCAGTACTTC. Translation: CASSGWTGDEQYF. Together with reference TRBV9 and TRBJ2-7, the CDR3 gives the full variable domain: DSGVTQTPKHLITATGQRVTLRCSPRSGDLSVYWYQQSLDQGLQFLIQYYNGEERAKGNILERFSAQQFPDLHSELNLSSLELGDSALYFCASSGWTGDEQYFGPGTRLTVT.

The rearrangement uses TRBV7-2 and TRBJ2-7, with 7 bases matching TRBD2. CDR1 SGHTA and CDR2 FQGNSA come from the germline V gene. This CDR3 region has 15 residues. Unmatched junction bases numbered 5, after V lost 1 base and J lost 2 bases. CDR3: CASSLESSGTYEQYF. The CDR3, as DNA: TGTGCCAGCAGCTTAGAGTCTAGCGGAACCTACGAGCAGTACTTC.

J is TRBJ2-1 and V is TRBV10-3; 10 bases are a match to TRBD1. Germline lookup yields CDR1 ENHRY and CDR2 SYGVKD. This CDR3 has 16 residues. J was trimmed by 7 bases and V by 0 bases; bases with no gene match: 6. CDR3 in DNA: TGTGCCATCAGTGAGTCGGACAGGGGGAATAGGAATGAGCAGTTCTTC. It codes for CAISESDRGNRNEQFF.

The chain carries TRBV27 and TRBJ2-5; 7 bases align to TRBD1. Per the germline V gene, CDR1 is MNHEY and CDR2 is SMNVEV (reference sequence). There are 15 residues in the CDR3. V lost 0 bases and J lost 3; bases outside the gene matches: 4. The chain's CDR3 is CASSLSPDREETQYF. Here the CDR3 DNA reads TGTGCCAGCAGTTTATCCCCAGACAGGGAAGAGACCCAGTACTTC.

The chain has TRBV5-1 and TRBJ1-3, with a tentative D call TRBD1 (6 bases). Germline V lookup: CDR1 SGHRS, CDR2 YFSETQ. V dropped 2 bases and J dropped 0 bases, with 21 bases sitting between them. This CDR3 region has 19 residues. The CDR3 DNA is TGCGCCAGCAGCTTAAGAGGACAGCATTTCTTGCCCTCTGGAAACACCATATATTTT. Translated, it gives CASSLRGQHFLPSGNTIYF.

This clone was seen a single time. V and J are TRBV4-3 and TRBJ2-1; 10 nucleotides align to TRBD1. This CDR3 is 15 amino acids long. The trim removed 2 bases at V and 8 bases at J, leaving 6 bases unmatched. CDR1 LGHNA and CDR2 YSLEER come from the germline V gene. CDR3 in amino acids: CASSQSRTGGHEQFF. The CDR3 DNA reads TGCGCCAGCAGCCAATCAAGGACAGGGGGGCATGAGCAGTTCTTC.

The V gene is TRBV9, the J gene TRBJ2-1; 11 bases are a match to TRBD2. The CDR3 spans 15 residues. Germline V lookup: CDR1 SGDLS, CDR2 YYNGEE. Trimming removed 3 bases from V and 6 bases from J; junction bases left unmatched: 5. CDR3: CASSGSSGGSNEQFF. CDR3 nucleotide sequence: TGTGCCAGCAGCGGTTCTAGCGGGGGGAGCAATGAGCAGTTCTTC.

The V gene is TRBV19, the J gene TRBJ2-7, with TRBD2 identical over 10 bases. With 5 bases clipped from V and 3 bases from J, the junction kept 7 bases outside the gene matches. This CDR3 is built from 15 residues. From germline, CDR1 is LNHDA and CDR2 SQIVND (reference sequence). CDR3 nucleotide sequence: TGTGCCAGTAGTCCCGCTAGCGGGAGTCACTACGAGCAGTACTTC. Translating gives CASSPASGSHYEQYF. The full variable domain, completed using reference TRBV19 and TRBJ2-7, is DGGITQSPKYLFRKEGQNVTLSCEQNLNHDAMYWYRQDPGQGLRLIYYSQIVNDFQKGDIAEGYSVSREKKESFPLTVTSAQKNPTAFYLCASSPASGSHYEQYFGPGTRLTVT.